The TCR beta chain described here comes from a study of identical twins. Study-level points and caveats: Twins showed weaker excess sharing in their beta out-of-frame sequences. Monozygotic twin pairs showed more out-of-frame TCR alpha sharing than models estimated. Excess low generation probability was seen in twin-shared out-of-frame alpha sequences.

The CDR3 sequence is 12 residues long. The V gene lost 5 bases and the J gene lost 5 bases, with 9 bases spanning the gap. Germline CDR1 reads LGHDT; CDR2 reads YNNKEL (reference sequence). MiXCR, applied by TCRdb to the 5' RACE reads, yields one record per CDR3 protein. This table has some 1,600,000 distinct CDR3 sequences, about 30% appearing once. A remark on this clonotype: The antigen is not known.

The sample comprised cord blood. The chain is built from TRBV3-1 and TRBJ2-5; no clear D gene. The sequence was obtained from a newborn girl in good health. The DNA of the CDR3 is TGTGCCAGCAGCACACCCAGGGAGACCCAGTACTTC. Encoded protein: CASSTPRETQYF.